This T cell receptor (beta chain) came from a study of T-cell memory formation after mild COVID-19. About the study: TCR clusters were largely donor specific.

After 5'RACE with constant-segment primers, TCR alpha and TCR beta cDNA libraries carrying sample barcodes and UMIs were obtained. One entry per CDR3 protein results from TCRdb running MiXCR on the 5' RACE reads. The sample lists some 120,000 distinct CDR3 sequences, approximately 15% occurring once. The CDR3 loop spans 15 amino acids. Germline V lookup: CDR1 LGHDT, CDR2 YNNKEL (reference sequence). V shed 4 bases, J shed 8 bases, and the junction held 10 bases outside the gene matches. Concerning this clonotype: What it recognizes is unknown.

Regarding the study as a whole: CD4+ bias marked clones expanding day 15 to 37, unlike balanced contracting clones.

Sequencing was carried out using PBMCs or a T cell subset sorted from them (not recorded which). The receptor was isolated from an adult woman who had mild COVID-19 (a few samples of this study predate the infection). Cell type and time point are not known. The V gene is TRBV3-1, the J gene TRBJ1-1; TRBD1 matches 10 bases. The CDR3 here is CASSRRDRGGAEAFF. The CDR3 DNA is TGTGCCAGCAGCCGTAGGGACAGGGGAGGGGCCGAAGCTTTCTTT.